This paragraph covers one T cell receptor beta chain sequence. This entry comes from a study of radiotherapy plus CTLA-4 blockade in lung cancer. Assay used: immunoSEQ multiplex PCR; TCRdb lists only in-frame clones, some missing. The sample lists about 49,000 clones; approximately 79% were seen once. This CDR3 region has 17 residues. V is TRBV22-1 and J is TRBJ2-6. TRBV22-1 is flagged as a pseudogene. The clonotype was recovered from a human donor with non-small cell lung cancer who had stable disease on radiotherapy plus ipilimumab. Sequencing was performed on peripheral blood, taken from a patient treated with radiotherapy plus ipilimumab. The CDR3 DNA follows: TGTCCTGGGAGATTCCTGTGCGAACAAAGTCGGGCCAACGTCCTGACTTTC. Translation: CPGRFLCEQSRANVLTF.